Presented here are 10 T cell receptor beta chains from one specimen sequenced in a study of T cell responses to AZD1222 COVID-19 vaccine. Some clones are missing from TCRdb's copy, which holds only in-frame ones; the method was immunoSEQ multiplex PCR. The data contain about 120,000 clones, 70% to 90% of them seen just once; the ten biggest clones take up about 4.9%. Sample: peripheral blood, taken on day 0 of AZD1222 vaccination. These receptors all stem from an adult in good health.

The chain joins TRBV27 to TRBJ2-6, with no clear D. This CDR3 region has 15 residues. The germline CDR1 and CDR2 sequences are MNHEY and SMNVEV (reference sequence). The germline V and J ends were trimmed by 4 bases and 0 bases, with 7 bases remaining between them. CDR3: CASSYGSSGANVLTF. The CDR3 DNA is TGTGCCAGCAGTTACGGTAGCTCTGGGGCCAACGTCCTGACTTTC.

The J gene is TRBJ2-2, the V gene TRBV7-7, with a tentative D call TRBD2 (6 bases). In germline, CDR1 is SSHAT, CDR2 FNYEAQ (reference sequence). Trimming took off 5 bases at V and 2 bases at J, with 12 bases between the two ends. CDR3 length equals 15 residues. CDR3 loop: CASSVSGSNTGELFF. As DNA, the CDR3 is TGTGCCAGCAGCGTCAGCGGGTCAAACACCGGGGAGCTGTTTTTT.

The CDR3 loop reads CASSQASRGHGGNTIYF. For the CDR3, the DNA is TGTGCCAGCAGCCAAGCCTCCAGGGGGCATGGTGGAAACACCATATATTTT. The chain carries TRBV3-1 (or the pseudogene TRBV3-2) and TRBJ1-3; 8 bases line up with TRBD1. V lost 1 base to trimming and J lost 3 bases; unmatched junction nucleotides: 8. The CDR3 totals 17 residues. Looked up from germline, CDR1 is LGHDT and CDR2 is YNNKEL (reference sequence).

The chain carries TRBV18 and TRBJ1-4; a possible D gene is TRBD1 (5 bases). CDR3 length: 14 amino acids. In germline, CDR1 is KGHSH, CDR2 LQKENI. Trimming removed 2 bases at V and 10 bases at J, with 14 bases between. CDR3 loop: CASSPGTRDGKLFF. The DNA for the CDR3 is TGTGCCAGCTCACCAGGGACCCGGGATGGAAAACTGTTTTTT.

This clone was seen more than once but under ten times. J is TRBJ1-3 and V is TRBV4-3; no clear D gene. The CDR3 runs 15 residues. V was clipped by 8 bases and J by 0 bases, with 14 bases between them. Germline V CDR1 and CDR2: LGHNA, YSLEER. The CDR3 loop is CASSLDGSSGNTIYF. As DNA, the CDR3 is TGCGCCAGCTCTTTAGACGGAAGCTCTGGAAACACCATATATTTT.

The chain employs TRBV15 and TRBJ2-3; either TRBD1 or TRBD2 may supply D (5 bases each). This CDR3 spans 17 amino acids. CDR1 is LNHNV, CDR2 YYDKDF, per germline (reference sequence). The germline V and J ends were trimmed by 0 bases and 4 bases, with 17 bases remaining between them. In DNA form, the CDR3 reads TGTGCCACCAGCAGAGATTTCGGGACCATGGAAGCAGATACGCAGTATTTT. Translation gives CATSRDFGTMEADTQYF. The whole variable domain, remainder taken from reference TRBV15 and TRBJ2-3, is DAMVIQNPRYQVTQFGKPVTLSCSQTLNHNVMYWYQQKSSQAPKLLFHYYDKDFNNEADTPDNFQSRRPNTSFCFLDIRSPGLGDTAMYLCATSRDFGTMEADTQYFGPGTRLTVL.

The V gene is TRBV7-3, the J gene TRBJ2-7, with TRBD1 as a possible D gene (5 bases). Germline-derived CDR1 and CDR2 are SGHTA and FQGTGA. This CDR3 is built from 13 residues. The ends were cut back, 1 base at V and 3 bases at J, with 7 bases in the middle. CDR3 nucleotides: TGTGCCAGCAGCTTAATGCAGGGCTACGAGCAGTACTTC. Its protein product is CASSLMQGYEQYF.

CDR3 bases: TGCGCCAGCAGCCAAGATGGGAGGGAGCCGTACAATGAGCAGTTCTTC. This gives the protein CASSQDGREPYNEQFF. The chain joins TRBV4-3 to TRBJ2-1, with 7 bases matching TRBD2. Germline CDR1 reads LGHNA; CDR2 reads YSLEER. This CDR3 contains 16 residues. The trim removed 0 bases at V and 4 bases at J, leaving 6 bases unmatched.

This rearrangement joins TRBV27 to TRBJ1-1; TRBD1 might be the D (5 bases). V lost 6 bases and J lost 1, with 9 bases in between. CDR3 length equals 13 residues. Germline CDR1 reads MNHEY; CDR2 reads SMNVEV (reference sequence). The CDR3 nucleotides read TGTGCCAGCAGATCCACAGGGAACACTGAAGCTTTCTTT. Translating gives CASRSTGNTEAFF.

The count of this clone is one. The V and J genes are TRBV5-1 and TRBJ2-3; 7 positions agree with TRBD1. V lost 4 bases and J lost 2; bases outside the gene matches: 4. The CDR3 totals 14 residues. CDR1 is SGHRS and CDR2 is YFSETQ in the germline V gene. The chain's CDR3 is CASSMGQTTDTQYF. The CDR3 nucleotides read TGCGCCAGCAGCATGGGACAGACCACAGATACGCAGTATTTT.